This T cell receptor (beta chain) is from a study of T cells after yellow fever vaccination. TCR cDNA, made by 5'RACE template switching, carried an added universal primer site and UMIs. TCRdb re-called the 5' RACE reads with MiXCR, one entry per CDR3 protein. Among some 500,000 distinct CDR3 sequences listed, approximately 13% were seen once. General observations from the study: On re-exposure, the response was weaker but peaked faster, at day 5 versus 15. Some clonotypes were seen in both the CD4 and the CD8 compartments. These made up a small share and likely arose from convergent recombination. Boosting was followed by the reappearance of most primary-vaccination clones (96% CD4, 85% to 90% CD8).

The sample holds a few counts of this clonotype. Its specificity is unknown. V dropped 0 bases and J dropped 2 bases, with 11 bases sitting between them. CDR3 length: 16 residues. CDR1 and CDR2 (germline): SGHDT, YYEEEE. The clonotype comes from a man aged 25-45 years who received the YFV17D yellow fever vaccine. The J gene is TRBJ2-2, the V gene TRBV5-6; perhaps D is TRBD1 or TRBD2 (5 bases each). The sequenced sample was PBMCs, obtained on the day of the yellow fever booster vaccination. CDR3 loop: CASSLVPGRNTGELFF. The CDR3 DNA is TGTGCCAGCAGCTTGGTGCCGGGACGAAACACCGGGGAGCTGTTTTTT.